Each of the 3 T cell receptor beta chains below was sequenced from the same sample in a study of OX40 agonist ivuxolimab in advanced cancers. Only in-frame clones appear in the TCRdb table, and some are missing; sequencing was by immunoSEQ multiplex PCR. The table shows approximately 47,000 clones, with approximately 78% occurring only once. The sequenced sample was CD4+ or CD8+ T cells sorted from blood, obtained in a trial of the OX40 agonist ivuxolimab. These receptors were taken from an adult with an advanced solid tumor such as melanoma, head and neck, liver or kidney cancer.

The J gene is TRBJ2-5, the V gene TRBV7-7; no reliable D call. The CDR3 is 13 residues long. The germline V and J ends were trimmed by 3 bases and 0 bases, with 5 bases remaining between them. Germline CDR1 and CDR2: SSHAT and FNYEAQ (reference sequence). The CDR3 DNA is TGTGCCAGCAGCTTGGGGTACCAAGAGACCCAGTACTTC. Its protein is CASSLGYQETQYF.

This clone was observed a single time. The chain joins TRBV5-1 to TRBJ2-7; 14 positions match TRBD2. Germline V gene lookup returns CDR1 SGHRS and CDR2 YFSETQ. This CDR3 is 14 amino acids long. The J segment lost 5 bases and the V segment lost 7 bases, leaving 5 bases of the junction unmatched. The CDR3 reads CASQWGLAGDEQYF. For the CDR3, the DNA is TGCGCCAGCCAGTGGGGACTAGCGGGAGACGAGCAGTACTTC.

This sequence joins TRBV7-2 and TRBJ2-1; 8 positions match TRBD2. V dropped 2 bases and J dropped 10; count of bases not matched to a gene: 13. The CDR3 is 16 amino acids. Per germline, CDR1 SGHTA and CDR2 FQGNSA. CDR3 DNA sequence: TGTGCCAGCAGCTTATCACCGGGAGGGGTTTCGGGGGAGCAGTTCTTC. Residues: CASSLSPGGVSGEQFF.